The T cell receptor (beta chain) described here comes from a study of blood T cell repertoires in COVID-19 (dated by TCRdb to the early 2020s). For context, the study as a whole: Samples from collaborators originated in the United States, Italy and Spain and spanned both the acute and convalescent phases of COVID-19. The prospective study material was composed of cDNA or gDNA derived from T cells, B-cell-depleted T cells, or PBMCs. Subjects who had been exposed to COVID-19, were actively infected with it, or had recovered from it provided the deeply sampled blood TCRbeta repertoires that made up the dataset. The repertoires were released in a freely available public database intended as a resource for research on the immune response to SARS-CoV-2. The samples were drawn from two sources: the first 160 participants of the ongoing ImmuneRACE study, and 1,000 to 1,500 subjects contributed by 6 global collaborators. Sample metadata almost always included a de-identified subject ID, COVID-19 status, age in years and sex. Where available, HLA class I and class II types were obtained from metadata supplied by the sample provider rather than from assay-based typing. Results and caveats for the whole study, not just this receptor: The quantity of clinical and demographic metadata differed by source and by participant and was supplied without curation.

Each collaborating institution followed its own protocols to collect whole blood in K2EDTA tubes. For TCRbeta analysis, collaborators shipped samples as frozen whole blood, isolated PBMCs, or DNA extracted from either of those sample types. Measured from the cysteine to the phenylalanine, the CDR3 is 14 residues long. Kept here is only the CDR3 DNA, which spans 42 bases and is read in frame from base 1. As encoded in the germline V gene (reference sequence), CDR1 is SGHKS while CDR2 is YYEKEE. Trimming removed 5 bases from V and 6 bases from J, leaving 14 bases between the germline ends. A note on this clone: It lacks a known antigen. Qualities for individual bases were not recorded, and no much larger clone is one base off.

TCRbeta CDR3 regions were amplified from genomic DNA using the immunoSEQ Assay, a bias-controlled multiplex PCR. The original pipeline was this. Within the assay, amplification of reference gene primers was used to estimate how many nucleated cells each sample contained. Sequence reads were collapsed and filtered to measure the absolute abundance of every unique TCRbeta CDR3 rearrangement. For each sample, productive Simpson clonality was calculated as the square root of Simpson's diversity index across productive rearrangements. TCRdb stores this immuneACCESS table with in-frame sequences only. Part of the clones is absent; in the studies checked, under half of the shortfall reflects unresolved V genes, and no reason is known for the rest. V and J calls and clone size come straight from that table; D and trimming were deduced from the DNA. Across this sample there are approximately 85,000 clones, with 86% seen only once. The top ten hold 27% of the sample.

This sequence uses TRBV5-5 and TRBJ1-4; possibly the D gene is TRBD1, per 5 matching bases. Material for sequencing was peripheral blood. The receptor's source is a man in his fifties or sixties with active or convalescent COVID-19. Read as DNA, the sequence is TGTGCCAGCAGTCGGGGACTTACTTATGAAAAACTGTTTTTT. It translates as CASSRGLTYEKLFF.